This T cell receptor (beta chain) was sequenced in a study of shared clonotypes between healthy human individuals. Study findings and constraints: Naive subsets generally exceeded memory subsets in estimated richness. Clonotype sharing among the donors was expected to vary with sequencing depth.

Naive CD8 cells lacked CD45RO and underwent positive selection for CCR7, leaving out terminally differentiated effector memory CD45RA+ cells. With regard to this clone: Its antigen is undetermined.

A deep-level run was used for the assay. Assay used: immunoSEQ multiplex PCR; TCRdb lists only in-frame clones, some missing. The sample holds some 2 million clones, approximately 94% seen once. There are 15 residues in the CDR3. CDR1 is SGHRS, CDR2 YFSETQ, per germline. Trimming removed 4 bases from V and 3 bases from J, with 17 bases in between. The sample consisted of naive CD8+ T cells sorted from blood. V and J are TRBV5-1 and TRBJ2-7; tentatively, D is TRBD2 (6 bases). The sequence was obtained from a young man in good health. CDR3 region: CASSPNRDLIYEQYF. Written as DNA, the CDR3 is TGCGCCAGCAGCCCTAACCGGGACTTGATCTACGAGCAGTACTTC.